A selection of T cell receptor beta chains follows, all from one sample in a study of shared clonotypes between healthy human individuals. Clones were read by immunoSEQ multiplex PCR, and TCRdb kept only the in-frame ones, dropping some. The table has 2 million to 2.5 million clones, 80% to 95% seen once. The sequencing input was naive CD4+ T cells from PBMCs. The receptors come from a young man in good health. Some clones in this sample may be carry-over from other donors' samples. CDR3s include the opening cysteine and the closing phenylalanine or tryptophan. A D gene is named only where the DNA matches it firmly.

TRBV7-9,TRBD1,TRBJ2-2,TGTGCCAGCAGCTTTAGTGGGACAGGAGACACCGGGGAGCTGTTTTTT,CASSFSGTGDTGELFF
TRBV7-9,.,TRBJ2-1,TGTGCCAGCAGCCGTACAGGGAGCTCCACCAATGAGCAGTTCTTC,CASSRTGSSTNEQFF
TRBV5-1,.,TRBJ2-7,TGCGCCAGCAGCTTGGTACCGGGCAGCTACGAGCAGTACTTC,CASSLVPGSYEQYF
TRBV18,.,TRBJ1-4,TGTGCCAGCTCACCACCGGGGGGGGCTGGTGGTGAAAAACTGTTTTTT,CASSPPGGAGGEKLFF
TRBV6-5,.,TRBJ1-2,TGTGCCAGCAGTTATAGGAGCAGTGGTGGCTACACCTTC,CASSYRSSGGYTF
TRBV18,TRBD1,TRBJ1-2,TGTGCCAGCTCACCCCAGGGGGGAGAGAACTATGGCTACACCTTC,CASSPQGGENYGYTF
TRBV10-2,.,TRBJ1-5,TGCGCCAGCACTGGGATAGACATTTCTCAGCCCCAGCATTTT,CASTGIDISQPQHF
TRBV7-9,TRBD1,TRBJ1-2,TGTGCCAGCGGTCCTTCAGACAGGGCCTATGGCTACACCTTC,CASGPSDRAYGYTF
TRBV9,TRBD1,TRBJ2-5,TGTGCCAGCAGCTCCAGTAGCAGGATGACAGGGGTGGGGGAGACCCAGTACTTC,CASSSSSRMTGVGETQYF
TRBV30,.,TRBJ2-7,TGTGCCTGGAGTGGAGGGGGCGAGCAGTACTTC,CAWSGGGEQYF
TRBV4-2,.,TRBJ1-2,TGTGCCAGCAGCCAAGAGCAGGTATCTTCTGGCTACACCTTC,CASSQEQVSSGYTF
TRBV5-6,.,TRBJ2-1,TGTGCCAGCAGCTTGGAGGAGGGGGTTACCTACAATGAGCAGTTCTTC,CASSLEEGVTYNEQFF